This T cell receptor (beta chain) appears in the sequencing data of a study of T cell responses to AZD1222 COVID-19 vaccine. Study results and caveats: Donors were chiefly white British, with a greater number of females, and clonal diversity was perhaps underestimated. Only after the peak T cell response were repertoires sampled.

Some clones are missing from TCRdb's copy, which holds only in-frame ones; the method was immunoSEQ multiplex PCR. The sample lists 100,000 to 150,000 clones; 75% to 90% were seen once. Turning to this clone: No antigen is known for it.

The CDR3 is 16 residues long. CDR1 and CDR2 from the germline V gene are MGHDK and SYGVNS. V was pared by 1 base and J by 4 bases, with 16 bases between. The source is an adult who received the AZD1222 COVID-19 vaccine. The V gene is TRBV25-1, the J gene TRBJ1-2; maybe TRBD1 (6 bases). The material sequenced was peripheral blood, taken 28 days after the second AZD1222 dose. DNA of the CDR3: TGTGCCAGCAGTGAATTGGGGGGGCGCGGGGCCTATGGCTACACCTTC. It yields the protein CASSELGGRGAYGYTF.